This T cell receptor (beta chain) was sequenced in a study of blood T cell repertoires in COVID-19. In germline, CDR1 is MNHEY, CDR2 SMNVEV (reference sequence). The CDR3 runs 15 residues. With 5 bases clipped from V and 4 bases from J, the junction kept 8 bases outside the gene matches. Concerning this clone: Other DNA sequences of this sample code for an identical CDR3.

Under the authors' procedure: Nucleated cell counts were estimated from reference gene primer amplification. The protocol was immunoSEQ multiplex PCR, while the TCRdb copy is restricted to in-frame clones and leaves out a portion. The V and J calls and the clone size are those of that table, but D and trimming were determined from the DNA. The sample holds under 250,000 clones; about 89% are singletons and the top ten take more than 5.5%. This TCR derives from a man aged 55 to 69 who had recovered from COVID-19. Sequenced material: peripheral blood. V is TRBV27 and J is TRBJ2-7, with 10 nucleotides matching TRBD2. CDR3 protein: CASSPRTSGTYEQYF. CDR3 coding DNA: TGTGCCAGCAGTCCACGGACTAGCGGTACTTACGAGCAGTACTTC.